Sequencing of this T cell receptor (beta chain) was carried out in a study of T-cell reconstitution after alpha-beta-depleted transplantation in children. The CDR3 covers 15 residues. Germline loops: CDR1 KGHSH, CDR2 LQKENI. V was cut by 3 bases and J by 6 bases, with 15 bases left in between. This clonotype turned up a few times. It was with unique molecular identifiers that the TCRbeta library was prepared. TCRdb re-called the PCR reads through MiXCR, storing one row per CDR3 protein. The data contain about 610,000 distinct CDR3 sequences, more than 9% of them singletons. This sequence originates from a human donor who donated a stem cell graft to a child with acute myeloid leukemia. The rearrangement uses TRBV18 and TRBJ2-1; D is undetermined. The sequencing here drew on PBMCs from the stem cell graft donor, taken from the stem cell graft. In nucleotides, the CDR3 is TGTGCCAGCTCACCCGTGGGCGGAACCGGCAATGAGCAGTTCTTC. Translating gives CASSPVGGTGNEQFF.